The entry below gives a single T cell receptor beta chain sequence along with its context. This entry is derived from a study of cytomegalovirus exposure and HLA in healthy donors. The V gene lost 5 bases and the J gene lost 5 bases, with 10 bases spanning the gap. The CDR3 has 14 amino acids. Germline CDR1 is PRHDT and CDR2 is FYEKMQ (reference sequence). PCR primers comprised 60 Vbeta and 13 Jbeta primers. Produced via immunoSEQ multiplex PCR; TCRdb's table is partial and in-frame only. The sample has roughly 150,000 clones; 84% are singletons. The sequence was collected from a man under 40 in good health and CMV-seronegative. The rearrangement uses TRBV13 and TRBJ1-6, with D uncertain. The sample consisted of PBMCs. The chain's CDR3 is CASSPSGDNSPLHF. CDR3 sequence (DNA): TGTGCCAGCAGCCCTTCCGGGGATAATTCACCCCTCCACTTT.